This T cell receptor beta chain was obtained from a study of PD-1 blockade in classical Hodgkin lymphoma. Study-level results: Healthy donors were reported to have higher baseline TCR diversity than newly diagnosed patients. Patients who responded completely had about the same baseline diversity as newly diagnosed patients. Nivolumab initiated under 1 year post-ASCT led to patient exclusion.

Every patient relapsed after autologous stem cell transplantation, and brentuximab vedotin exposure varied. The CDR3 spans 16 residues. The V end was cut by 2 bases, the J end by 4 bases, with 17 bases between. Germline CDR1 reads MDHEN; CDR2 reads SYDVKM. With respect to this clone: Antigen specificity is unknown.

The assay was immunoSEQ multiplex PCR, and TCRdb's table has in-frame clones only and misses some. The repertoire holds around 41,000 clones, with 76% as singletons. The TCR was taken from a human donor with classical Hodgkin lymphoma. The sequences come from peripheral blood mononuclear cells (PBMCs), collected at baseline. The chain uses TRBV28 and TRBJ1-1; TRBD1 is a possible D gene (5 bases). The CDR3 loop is CASSLPVGSGGTEAFF. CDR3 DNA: TGTGCCAGCAGTTTACCCGTCGGGTCGGGGGGCACTGAAGCTTTCTTT.